The clone carrying this T cell receptor (beta chain) was seen a handful of times. The ends lost 7 bases at V and 7 bases at J; junction bases unmatched: 8. Looked up from germline, CDR1 is SNHLY and CDR2 is FYNNEI. There are 13 residues in the CDR3. Sequencing was performed with immunoSEQ multiplex PCR; in TCRdb, only in-frame clones are kept and a portion is missing. The sample includes about 100,000 clones, 70% to 85% of them seen just once. The entry originates in a study of blood T cell repertoires in COVID-19. Looking at the study overall: From T cells, B-cell-depleted T cells, or PBMCs came the material, which was cDNA or gDNA.

The source of this sequence is a woman older than 75 with active or convalescent COVID-19. The chain employs TRBV2 and TRBJ1-2, with TRBD1 identical over 8 bases. Sequences were obtained from peripheral blood. CDR3 region: CASTRQGMSGYTF. CDR3 DNA sequence: TGTGCCAGCACAAGACAGGGGATGTCTGGCTACACCTTC. Variable domain in full (rest from reference TRBV2 and TRBJ1-2): EPEVTQTPSHQVTQMGQEVILRCVPISNHLYFYWYRQILGQKVEFLVSFYNNEISEKSEIFDDQFSVERPDGSNFTLKIRSTKLEDSAMYFCASTRQGMSGYTFGSGTRLTVV.